This T cell receptor beta chain was captured by sequencing in a study of a mutant IDH1 vaccine in newly diagnosed glioma. Study-level information: Treated individuals were 62.5% male and around 40% female, averaging about 37 years of age. Therapy received beforehand was radiotherapy, temozolomide, or both, with most patients given both.

General study points: With respect to changes in top peripheral T cell clonotypes, pseudoprogression seemed unrelated.

The CDR3 length is 13 residues. With V trimmed by 6 bases and J by 8 bases, 5 bases remained unmatched. Germline values: CDR1 MNHEY, CDR2 SMNVEV (reference sequence). Data came from immunoSEQ multiplex PCR; TCRdb stores just in-frame clones and leaves some out. The sample contains about 38,000 clones, roughly 80% of which appear only once. Time point given: baseline, week 1 (first vaccination visit). The treatment is: pre-vaccination baseline after standard-of-care therapy. The donor cohort comprised cases of new WHO grade 3 or 4 IDH1-mutant, ATRX-lost astrocytoma. Details on this clone: Its target is unknown.

This specimen was PBMCs, taken from a glioma patient treated with radiotherapy, temozolomide or both. The TCR was taken from a middle-aged man with glioma. Some clones in this sample may be carry-over from other donors' samples. The rearrangement uses TRBV27 and TRBJ2-1; 9 bases match TRBD1. CDR3 sequence (DNA): TGTGCCAGCAGCCCAGGGACAGGGTATGAGCAGTTCTTC. Amino acid sequence: CASSPGTGYEQFF.